This paragraph covers one T cell receptor (beta chain) sequence. Its antigen is unknown. This record comes from a study of early stage breast cancer tumors. TCRdb's table, derived via immunoSEQ multiplex PCR, lists solely in-frame clones and lacks some. This table has roughly 49,000 clones, approximately 78% appearing once. Whole-study results and caveats: Compared with adjacent normal breast, tumors showed about 2.5-fold denser, more clonal T cells. Comparing each tissue with blood distinguished tumor from normal in about 90% of the 16 patients. Commonly generated sequences made up most enriched TCRB sequences shared between patients.

CDR3 length: 15 amino acids. Germline V gene sequence: CDR1 MGHDK, CDR2 SYGVNS. The germline V and J ends were trimmed by 6 bases and 5 bases, with 20 bases remaining between them. The sequence came from a person aged 40-50 years with breast cancer. The sample comprised blood. The chain links TRBV25-1 to TRBJ2-7; D is possibly TRBD1 or TRBD2 (5 bases each). The CDR3 sequence: CASRETAAVRNEQYF. In nucleotides, the CDR3 is TGTGCCAGCAGGGAGACAGCGGCGGTTCGGAACGAGCAGTACTTC.